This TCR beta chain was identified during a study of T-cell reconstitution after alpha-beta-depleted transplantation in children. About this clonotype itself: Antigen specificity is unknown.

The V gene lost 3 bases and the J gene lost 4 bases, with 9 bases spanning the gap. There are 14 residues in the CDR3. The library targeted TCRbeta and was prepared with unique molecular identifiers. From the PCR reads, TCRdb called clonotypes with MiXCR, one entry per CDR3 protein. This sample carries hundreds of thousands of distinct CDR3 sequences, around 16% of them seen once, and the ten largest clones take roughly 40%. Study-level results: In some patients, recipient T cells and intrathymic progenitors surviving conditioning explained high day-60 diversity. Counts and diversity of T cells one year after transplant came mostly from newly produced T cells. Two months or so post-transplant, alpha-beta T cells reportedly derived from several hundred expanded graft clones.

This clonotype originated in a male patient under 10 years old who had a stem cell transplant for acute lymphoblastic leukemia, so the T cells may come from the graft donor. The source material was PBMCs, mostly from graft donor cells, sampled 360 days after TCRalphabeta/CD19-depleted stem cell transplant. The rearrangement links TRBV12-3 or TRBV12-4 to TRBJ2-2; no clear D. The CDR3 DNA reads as TGTGCCAGCAGTTTCCGCAAGCCCACCGGGGAGCTGTTTTTT. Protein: CASSFRKPTGELFF.